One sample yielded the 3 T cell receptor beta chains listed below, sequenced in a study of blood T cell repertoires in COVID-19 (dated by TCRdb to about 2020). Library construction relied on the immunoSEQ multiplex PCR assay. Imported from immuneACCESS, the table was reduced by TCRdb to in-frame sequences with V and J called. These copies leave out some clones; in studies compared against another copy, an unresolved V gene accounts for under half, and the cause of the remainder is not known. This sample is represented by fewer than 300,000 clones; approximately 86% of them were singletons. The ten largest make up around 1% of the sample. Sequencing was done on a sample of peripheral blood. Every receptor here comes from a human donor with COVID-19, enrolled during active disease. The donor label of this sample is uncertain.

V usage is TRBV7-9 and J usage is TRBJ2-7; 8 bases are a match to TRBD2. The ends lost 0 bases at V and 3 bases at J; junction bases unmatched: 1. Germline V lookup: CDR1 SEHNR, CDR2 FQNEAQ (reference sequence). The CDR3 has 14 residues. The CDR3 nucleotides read TGTGCCAGCAGCTTAGCCGGGACTAGCTACGAGCAGTACTTC. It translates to CASSLAGTSYEQYF.

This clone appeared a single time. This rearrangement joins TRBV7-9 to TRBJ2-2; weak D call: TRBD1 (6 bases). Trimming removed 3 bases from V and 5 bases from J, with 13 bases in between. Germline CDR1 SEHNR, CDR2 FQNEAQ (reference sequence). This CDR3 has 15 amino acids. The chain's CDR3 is CASSFSWGRTGELFF. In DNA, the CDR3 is TGTGCCAGCAGCTTCAGCTGGGGGCGAACCGGGGAGCTGTTTTTT.

CDR3 amino acids: CASSLGGGDNQPQHF. The DNA of the CDR3 is TGCGCCAGCAGCCTGGGAGGGGGTGACAATCAGCCCCAGCATTTT. The chain uses TRBV4-1 and TRBJ1-5, with a tentative D call TRBD1 (6 bases). The CDR3 runs 15 residues. V lost 4 bases and J lost 3, with 13 bases in between. Germline V lookup: CDR1 MGHRA, CDR2 YSYEKL.